The 10 T cell receptor beta chains below come from one sample, sequenced in a study of T cell repertoires in cytomegalovirus infection. These receptors have no known antigen. From the reads, TCRdb called clonotypes with MiXCR, one entry per CDR3 protein. The sample lists some 920,000 distinct CDR3 sequences; approximately 31% were seen once. Sequenced material: cultured CD8+ T cells from PBMCs, taken from culture after CMV antigen stimulation. The receptors were sampled from a human donor in good health (CMV status not recorded). Some clones in this sample may be carry-over from other donors' samples.

This clonotype was observed many times. The chain recombines TRBV2 with TRBJ2-7; D may be TRBD2 (5 bases). CDR3 length equals 15 residues. Trimming took off 8 bases at V and 6 bases at J, with 23 bases between the two ends. CDR1 SNHLY and CDR2 FYNNEI come from the germline V gene. The CDR3 DNA is TGTGCCAGCCCAAAGTCGGGGTTGAATCGGGGCGAGCAGTACTTC. It translates to CASPKSGLNRGEQYF.

This clonotype was counted between two and nine times. The genes are TRBV7-2 and TRBJ2-7, with 9 bases identical to TRBD2. The V gene end was trimmed by 3 bases and the J gene end by 2 bases; junction bases not matched to a gene: 2. CDR1 is SGHTA and CDR2 is FQGNSA in the germline V gene. The CDR3 length is 14 residues. CDR3 protein: CASSFKRGAYEQYF. CDR3 DNA: TGTGCCAGCAGCTTTAAGCGGGGGGCCTACGAGCAGTACTTC.

Only a few counts were recorded for this clonotype. V is TRBV9 and J is TRBJ2-2, with 13 bases identical to TRBD2. V shed 3 bases, J shed 2 bases, and the junction held 4 bases outside the gene matches. Germline CDR1 and CDR2: SGDLS and YYNGEE. This CDR3 region has 17 residues. The CDR3 loop is CASSARTSGGNTGELFF. CDR3 DNA: TGTGCCAGCAGCGCTCGGACTAGCGGGGGCAACACCGGGGAGCTGTTTTTT.

The V gene is TRBV5-1, the J gene TRBJ2-5; 12 bases fit TRBD2. The CDR3 runs 16 residues. With V trimmed by 4 bases and J by 1 base, 5 bases remained unmatched. In germline, CDR1 is SGHRS, CDR2 YFSETQ. For the CDR3, the DNA is TGCGCCAGCAGCCTCTGGACTAGCGGGGCCCAAGAGACCCAGTACTTC. It yields the protein CASSLWTSGAQETQYF. Together with reference TRBV5-1 and TRBJ2-5, the CDR3 gives the full variable domain: KAGVTQTPRYLIKTRGQQVTLSCSPISGHRSVSWYQQTPGQGLQFLFEYFSETQRNKGNFPGRFSGRQFSNSRSEMNVSTLELGDSALYLCASSLWTSGAQETQYFGPGTRLLVL.

This chain links TRBV2 with TRBJ1-2; TRBD1 is a possible D gene (6 bases). CDR1 and CDR2 (germline): SNHLY, FYNNEI. V lost 8 bases, J lost 8 bases, and 15 bases lay in between. The CDR3 contains 12 residues. Here the CDR3 reads CASPGGFEGYTF. In DNA form, the CDR3 reads TGTGCCAGCCCCGGGGGCTTCGAGGGCTACACCTTC.

The V call is TRBV27, the J call TRBJ2-7; TRBD2 agrees at 13 bases. V trimming: 5 bases; J trimming: 6 bases; junction bases outside the gene matches: 7. This CDR3 region has 15 residues. From germline, CDR1 is MNHEY and CDR2 SMNVEV (reference sequence). This chain's CDR3 is CASSITSGGAGEQYF. The CDR3 region has the DNA TGTGCCAGCAGTATAACTAGCGGGGGGGCCGGCGAGCAGTACTTC.

V usage is TRBV5-4 and J usage is TRBJ2-7; D remains unclear. The germline CDR1 and CDR2 sequences are SGHNT and YYREEE (reference sequence). The V gene lost 4 bases and the J gene lost 7 bases, with 15 bases spanning the gap. This CDR3 comprises 13 residues. Here the CDR3 reads CASSPNFKGEQYF. The CDR3 region has the DNA TGTGCCAGCAGCCCCAATTTTAAGGGTGAGCAGTACTTC.

The chain combines TRBV19 with TRBJ2-3, with unresolved D. Germline loops: CDR1 LNHDA, CDR2 SQIVND (reference sequence). The CDR3 consists of 15 residues. Between the trimmed V and J ends, which lost 3 bases and 2 bases, there was a span of 12 bases. CDR3 DNA sequence: TGTGCCAGTAGTATGACGGGCAGGATCACAGATACGCAGTATTTT. Its protein is CASSMTGRITDTQYF.

The chain combines TRBV5-5 with TRBJ2-1; no reliable D call. Looked up from germline, CDR1 is SGHKS and CDR2 is YYEKEE (reference sequence). This CDR3 spans 14 amino acids. Trimming cost V 1 base and J 7 bases, with 12 bases left between them. In nucleotides, the CDR3 is TGTGCCAGCAGCTTGCCTACGAGGAGAAATGAGCAGTTCTTC. This gives the protein CASSLPTRRNEQFF.

The J gene is TRBJ1-4, the V gene TRBV7-4; 8 bases fit TRBD1. Germline V lookup: CDR1 SGHVT, CDR2 SQSDAQ. This CDR3 is 14 amino acids long. V was clipped by 5 bases and J by 7 bases; unmatched bases: 6. The CDR3 here is CASSLQGASEKLFF. In DNA form, the CDR3 reads TGTGCCAGCAGCCTTCAGGGGGCGAGTGAAAAACTGTTTTTT.